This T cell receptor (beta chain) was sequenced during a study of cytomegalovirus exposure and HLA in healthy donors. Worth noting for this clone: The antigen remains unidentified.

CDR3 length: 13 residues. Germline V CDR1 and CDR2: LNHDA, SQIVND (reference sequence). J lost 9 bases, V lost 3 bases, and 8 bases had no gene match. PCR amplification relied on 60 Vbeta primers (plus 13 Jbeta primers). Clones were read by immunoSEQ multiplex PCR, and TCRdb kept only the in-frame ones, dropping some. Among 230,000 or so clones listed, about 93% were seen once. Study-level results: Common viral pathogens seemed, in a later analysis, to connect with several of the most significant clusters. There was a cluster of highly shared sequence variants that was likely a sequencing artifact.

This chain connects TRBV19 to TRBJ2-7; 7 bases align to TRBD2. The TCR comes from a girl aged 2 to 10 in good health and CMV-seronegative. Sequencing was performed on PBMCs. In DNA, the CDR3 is TGTGCCAGTAGTATGTATTCGGCGGGAGCGCAGTACTTC. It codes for CASSMYSAGAQYF.